The 15 T cell receptor beta chains below were found in one sample sequenced in a study of identical twins' blood T cells. TCRdb itself ran the 5' RACE reads through MiXCR, one entry per CDR3 protein. The sample yields hundreds of thousands of distinct CDR3 sequences, 28% seen once. The sample comprised PBMCs. The source is a woman aged 18-49 years in good health.

The rearrangement uses TRBV11-2 and TRBJ1-5; D uncertain. V lost 5 bases and J 2 bases, leaving 16 bases between the germline ends. The CDR3 is 16 amino acids. The germline CDR1 and CDR2 sequences are SGHAT and FQNNGV. In nucleotides, the CDR3 is TGTGCCAGCAGCCCCGGTGGTTGGCAGGGCAATCAGCCCCAGCATTTT. Protein: CASSPGGWQGNQPQHF. Full variable domain (missing parts from reference TRBV11-2 and TRBJ1-5): EAGVAQSPRYKIIEKRQSVAFWCNPISGHATLYWYQQILGQGPKLLIQFQNNGVVDDSQLPKDRFSAERLKGVDSTLKIQPAKLEDSAVYLCASSPGGWQGNQPQHFGDGTRLSIL.

This clonotype has a handful of counts. The chain joins TRBV20-1 to TRBJ2-5; TRBD2 aligns across 13 bases. CDR1 DFQATT and CDR2 SNEGSKA come from the germline V gene (reference sequence). CDR3 length equals 16 residues. Trimming removed 5 bases from V and 0 bases from J; junction bases left unmatched: 6. In DNA, the CDR3 is TGCAGTGCTTTTGGGACTAGCGGGAACGACCAAGAGACCCAGTACTTC. This codes for CSAFGTSGNDQETQYF.

The J gene is TRBJ1-2, the V gene TRBV12-3 or TRBV12-4; 7 bases agree with TRBD1. The CDR3 covers 16 residues. The junction had 13 bases not matched to a gene; V was cut back by 5 bases and J by 4 bases. The CDR3 loop reads CASSVTGMPVVYGYTF. The CDR3 nucleotides read TGTGCCAGCAGTGTGACAGGGATGCCGGTAGTCTATGGCTACACCTTC.

Notes on this clonotype: A single base separates this from a much larger clone, so it may be a read error. CDR3 residues: CASSDPSYGHTF. For the CDR3, the DNA is TGTGCCAGCAGTGACCCAAGCTATGGCCACACCTTC. The rearrangement uses TRBV6-4 and TRBJ1-2, with no clear D. Germline V CDR1 and CDR2: MRHNA, SNTAGT. There are 12 residues in the CDR3.

In its sample, this clonotype was seen a few times. This chain links TRBV29-1 with TRBJ2-2; D is perhaps TRBD1 (6 bases). Germline V CDR1 and CDR2: SQVTM, ANQGSEA. V was clipped by 2 bases and J by 5 bases, with 6 bases between them. The CDR3 has 12 residues. The CDR3 protein is CSVEQGTGELFF. The DNA of the CDR3 is TGCAGCGTTGAACAGGGGACCGGGGAGCTGTTTTTT.

This clonotype was seen a few times. The chain uses TRBV4-3 and TRBJ1-5; D remains ambiguous. V was pared by 1 base and J by 7 bases, with 8 bases between. The CDR3 runs 13 residues. The V gene's germline CDR1 is LGHNA and CDR2 YSLEER. The CDR3 sequence is CASSQARFQPQHF. The CDR3 region has the DNA TGCGCCAGCAGCCAAGCGCGGTTCCAGCCCCAGCATTTT.

Ten or more counts support this clonotype. The chain is built from TRBV6-1 and TRBJ1-5; D not certain. This CDR3 region has 13 residues. CDR1 is MNHNS, CDR2 SASEGT, per germline. Trimming cost V 9 bases and J 1 base, with 10 bases left between them. The CDR3 DNA reads TGTGCCAGTATGACGGAGAGCAATCAGCCCCAGCATTTT. Its protein product is CASMTESNQPQHF.

The V and J genes are TRBV29-1 and TRBJ1-1; 7 nucleotides line up with TRBD1. The germline V gene has CDR1 SQVTM and CDR2 ANQGSEA. CDR3 length: 15 residues. V was clipped by 0 bases and J by 3 bases; unmatched bases: 7. CDR3 amino acids: CSVEDRGRGDTEAFF. In nucleotides, the CDR3 is TGCAGCGTTGAAGATAGGGGGCGGGGTGACACTGAAGCTTTCTTT.

This chain links TRBV28 with TRBJ1-1, with a possible D match to TRBD1 (5 bases). This CDR3 is built from 15 residues. Germline values: CDR1 MDHEN, CDR2 SYDVKM. Between the trimmed V and J ends, which lost 3 bases and 5 bases, there was a span of 16 bases. The CDR3 sequence: CASSLVSQGGTEAFF. The CDR3 coding sequence is TGTGCCAGCAGTTTGGTCTCCCAGGGCGGGACTGAAGCTTTCTTT.

A word on this clonotype: A much larger clone is a single base away; this may be a read error. This chain joins TRBV29-1 and TRBJ2-7; D may be TRBD1 (7 bases). This CDR3 has 11 amino acids. Germline V gene data show CDR1 as SQVTM and CDR2 as ANQGSEA. In nucleotides, the CDR3 is TGCAGCGTCGGACAGGACTACAAGCAGTACTTC. This translates into CSVGQDYKQYF.

This clonotype has a handful of counts. V gene TRBV29-1 combines with J gene TRBJ1-2, with D possibly being TRBD1 (5 bases). V lost 7 bases, J lost 4 bases, and 10 bases lay in between. The V gene's germline CDR1 is SQVTM and CDR2 ANQGSEA. The CDR3 runs 11 residues. As DNA, the CDR3 is TGCAGCGCCCGACAGTTCTATGGCTACACCTTC. Translating it yields CSARQFYGYTF.

This clonotype was recorded a few times. The chain has TRBV19 and TRBJ2-3, with TRBD1 matching 7 bases. Germline V CDR1 and CDR2: LNHDA, SQIVND (reference sequence). The CDR3 sequence is 14 residues long. Trimming at V came to 5 bases and at J to 6 bases, leaving 8 bases not matched to a gene. In DNA, the CDR3 is TGTGCCAGTAGTCCCGGACAGGTCTCCGATACGCAGTATTTT. The encoded protein is CASSPGQVSDTQYF.

This clonotype was detected a few times. V and J are TRBV7-9 and TRBJ1-4; D might be TRBD1 (5 bases). Trimming shortened V by 0 bases and J by 3 bases, and 8 bases separated the two germline ends. The CDR3 runs to 15 residues. Germline V gene data show CDR1 as SEHNR and CDR2 as FQNEAQ (reference sequence). The CDR3 region is CASSLAGVANEKLFF. CDR3 coding DNA: TGTGCCAGCAGCTTAGCAGGGGTGGCTAATGAAAAACTGTTTTTT.

J is TRBJ1-1 and V is TRBV5-5; a possible D gene is TRBD1 (6 bases). Trimming took off 4 bases at V and 4 bases at J, with 14 bases between the two ends. The CDR3 consists of 14 residues. Germline V gene sequence: CDR1 SGHKS, CDR2 YYEKEE (reference sequence). The CDR3 spells CASSPQDRITEAFF. Here the CDR3 DNA reads TGTGCCAGCAGCCCGCAGGACAGAATCACTGAAGCTTTCTTT.

J is TRBJ1-1 and V is TRBV27, with D possibly TRBD1 on 5 matching bases. The V end was cut by 7 bases, the J end by 1 base, with 13 bases between. Germline values: CDR1 MNHEY, CDR2 SMNVEV (reference sequence). The CDR3 is 14 residues long. The CDR3 loop is CASKSETANTEAFF. The CDR3 region has the DNA TGTGCCAGCAAGTCCGAGACAGCGAACACTGAAGCTTTCTTT.